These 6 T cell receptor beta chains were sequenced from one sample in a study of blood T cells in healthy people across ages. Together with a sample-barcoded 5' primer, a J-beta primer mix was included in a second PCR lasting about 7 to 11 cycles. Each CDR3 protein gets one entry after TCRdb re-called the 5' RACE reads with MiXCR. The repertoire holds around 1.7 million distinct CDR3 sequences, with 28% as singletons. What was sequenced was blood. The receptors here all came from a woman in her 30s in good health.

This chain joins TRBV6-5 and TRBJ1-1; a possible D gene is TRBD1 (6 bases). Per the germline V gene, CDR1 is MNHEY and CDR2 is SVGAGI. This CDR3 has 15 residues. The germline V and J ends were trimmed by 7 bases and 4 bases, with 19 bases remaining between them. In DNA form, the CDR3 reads TGTGCCAGCACTCCAGCGGTCGTACAGGGCACTGAAGCTTTCTTT. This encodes CASTPAVVQGTEAFF.

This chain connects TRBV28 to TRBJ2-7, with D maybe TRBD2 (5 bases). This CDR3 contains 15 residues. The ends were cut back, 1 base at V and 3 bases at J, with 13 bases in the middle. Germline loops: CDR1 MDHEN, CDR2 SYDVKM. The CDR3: CASSLSSRDFYEQYF. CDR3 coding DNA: TGTGCCAGCAGTTTATCCTCCCGGGATTTCTACGAGCAGTACTTC.

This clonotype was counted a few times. CDR3 in amino acids: CASSSTGGVAGGYTF. DNA of the CDR3: TGTGCCAGCAGCTCGACAGGGGGGGTGGCTGGTGGCTACACCTTC. V usage is TRBV7-9 and J usage is TRBJ1-2, with 9 bases fitting TRBD1. Germline loops: CDR1 SEHNR, CDR2 FQNEAQ (reference sequence). V was pared by 4 bases and J by 7 bases, with 10 bases of the junction left unmatched. The CDR3 totals 15 residues.

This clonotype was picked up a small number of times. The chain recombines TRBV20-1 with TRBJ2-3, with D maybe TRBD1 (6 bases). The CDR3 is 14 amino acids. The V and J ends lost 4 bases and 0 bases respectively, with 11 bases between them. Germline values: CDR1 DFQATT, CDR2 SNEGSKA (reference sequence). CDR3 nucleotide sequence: TGCAGTGCTATCAAGGGGGTTAGCACAGATACGCAGTATTTT. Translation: CSAIKGVSTDTQYF.

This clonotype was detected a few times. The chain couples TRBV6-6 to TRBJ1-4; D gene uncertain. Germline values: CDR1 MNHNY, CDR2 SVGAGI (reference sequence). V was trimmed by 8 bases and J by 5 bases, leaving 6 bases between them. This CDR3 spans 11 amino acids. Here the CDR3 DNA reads TGTGCCAGCGGACCCAATGAAAAACTGTTTTTT. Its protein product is CASGPNEKLFF.

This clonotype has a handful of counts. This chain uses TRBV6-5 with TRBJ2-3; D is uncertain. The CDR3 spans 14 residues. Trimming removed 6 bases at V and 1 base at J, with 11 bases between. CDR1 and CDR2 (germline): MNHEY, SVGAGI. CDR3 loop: CASSQQSGTDTQYF. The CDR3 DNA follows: TGTGCCAGCAGCCAACAATCTGGCACAGATACGCAGTATTTT.